This section outlines one T cell receptor (beta chain) sequence together with its context. Its specificity is not known. What was amplified from RNA transcripts were TCR beta CDR3 regions. TCR CDR3 regions were first amplified by RT-PCR with HTBI primers. Each CDR3 protein is one row after TCRdb ran MiXCR on the multiplex PCR reads. The sample includes approximately 600,000 distinct CDR3 sequences, around 20% of them seen just once. The V end was cut by 2 bases, the J end by 4 bases, with 17 bases between. The CDR3 length is 16 residues. Germline lookup yields CDR1 LNHDA and CDR2 SQIVND (reference sequence). The sample belongs to a study of T cells in Graves' hyperthyroidism and ophthalmopathy. Findings and limits, study-wide: In simple terms, a model built on 13 V-J features told ophthalmopathy apart from stable hyperthyroidism. Among thyroid clonotypes expanded above 0.001, most also appeared in blood.

Uncontrolled infection, other autoimmune disease, pregnancy and lactation each barred patients from inclusion. The clonotype originates from a man under 40 with Graves' ophthalmopathy. The chain couples TRBV19 to TRBJ1-2; D is undetermined. Material: blood. The CDR3 region is CASSISWQVSGYGYTF. CDR3 nucleotide sequence: TGTGCCAGTAGTATATCGTGGCAGGTATCCGGCTATGGCTACACCTTC.